A single sample is the source of the 8 T cell receptor beta chains below, sequenced in a study of monozygotic twins with inflammatory bowel disease. Each CDR3 protein gets one entry in TCRdb, which reprocessed the 5' RACE reads and gives no DNA. This sample contains about 210,000 distinct CDR3 sequences. Source material: blood. The receptors were sampled from a human donor with ulcerative colitis or Crohn's disease, or a healthy co-twin of an affected twin (not recorded which).

The V and J genes are TRBV11-2 and TRBJ2-7. Germline values: CDR1 SGHAT, CDR2 FQNNGV. The CDR3 consists of 14 residues. The CDR3 here is CASSLHGPTYEQYF.

This chain joins TRBV7-2 and TRBJ2-3; TCRdb outputs TRBD1, but without DNA this stays unchecked. CDR3 size: 14 residues. Germline V gene lookup returns CDR1 SGHTA and CDR2 FQGNSA. The CDR3 loop reads CASSLGRGRDTQYF.

The chain uses TRBV4-1 and TRBJ2-7. CDR1 and CDR2 (germline): MGHRA, YSYEKL. The CDR3 totals 14 residues. The CDR3 sequence is CASSQQAYSYEQYF.

The gene calls are TRBV19 and TRBJ1-5; absent DNA, TCRdb's TRBD1 call cannot be checked. The CDR3 consists of 15 residues. Germline CDR1 reads LNHDA; CDR2 reads SQIVND (reference sequence). The CDR3: CASSVQGWSNQPQHF. Looking up the rest from reference TRBV19 and TRBJ1-5 gives the full variable domain: DGGITQSPKYLFRKEGQNVTLSCEQNLNHDAMYWYRQDPGQGLRLIYYSQIVNDFQKGDIAEGYSVSREKKESFPLTVTSAQKNPTAFYLCASSVQGWSNQPQHFGDGTRLSIL.

The CDR3 protein is CASNRDRGTYNEQFF. The chain joins TRBV7-2 to TRBJ2-1; TCRdb's D call of TRBD1 is untestable without DNA. Germline CDR1 is SGHTA and CDR2 is FQGNSA. CDR3 length: 15 residues. Using reference TRBV7-2 and TRBJ2-1 for the parts outside the CDR3, the full variable domain is GAGVSQSPSNKVTEKGKDVELRCDPISGHTALYWYRQSLGQGLEFLIYFQGNSAPDKSGLPSDRFSAERTGGSVSTLTIQRTQQEDSAVYLCASNRDRGTYNEQFFGPGTRLTVL.

This chain links TRBV20-1 with TRBJ1-5. From germline, CDR1 is DFQATT and CDR2 SNEGSKA (reference sequence). The CDR3 sequence is 14 residues long. CDR3 in amino acids: CSARGGRNNQPQHF.

The chain employs TRBV6-1 and TRBJ2-3; the D call from TCRdb, TRBD1, cannot be confirmed without DNA. Germline V gene sequence: CDR1 MNHNS, CDR2 SASEGT. This CDR3 region has 16 residues. CDR3 sequence reads: CASSTGQGARMDTQYF.

This chain uses TRBV11-2 with TRBJ1-1; TCRdb proposes TRBD1, but this gene call is untestable without DNA. There are 16 residues in the CDR3. CDR1 is SGHAT, CDR2 FQNNGV, per germline. The CDR3 here is CASRLRTGWENTEAFF. Drawing the rest from reference TRBV11-2 and TRBJ1-1, the complete variable domain is EAGVAQSPRYKIIEKRQSVAFWCNPISGHATLYWYQQILGQGPKLLIQFQNNGVVDDSQLPKDRFSAERLKGVDSTLKIQPAKLEDSAVYLCASRLRTGWENTEAFFGQGTRLTVV.